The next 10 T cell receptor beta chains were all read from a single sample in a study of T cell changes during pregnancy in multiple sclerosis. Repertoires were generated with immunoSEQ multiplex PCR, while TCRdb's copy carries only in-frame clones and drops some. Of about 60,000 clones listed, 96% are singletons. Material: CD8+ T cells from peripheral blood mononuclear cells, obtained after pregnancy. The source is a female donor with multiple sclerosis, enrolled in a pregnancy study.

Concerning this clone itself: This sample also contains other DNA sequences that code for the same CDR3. CDR3 in amino acids: CASSLGTGGYGYTF. CDR3 nucleotides: TGTGCCAGCAGCTTAGGAACCGGGGGCTATGGCTACACCTTC. The chain combines TRBV13 with TRBJ1-2, with D possibly being TRBD1 (5 bases). CDR1 and CDR2 (germline): PRHDT, FYEKMQ (reference sequence). Trimming took 0 bases from V and 4 from J, leaving 9 bases between them. The CDR3 runs to 14 residues. The whole variable domain, filled in from reference TRBV13 and TRBJ1-2, reads AAGVIQSPRHLIKEKRETATLKCYPIPRHDTVYWYQQGPGQDPQFLISFYEKMQSDKGSIPDRFSAQQFSDYHSELNMSSLELGDSALYFCASSLGTGGYGYTFGSGTRLTVV.

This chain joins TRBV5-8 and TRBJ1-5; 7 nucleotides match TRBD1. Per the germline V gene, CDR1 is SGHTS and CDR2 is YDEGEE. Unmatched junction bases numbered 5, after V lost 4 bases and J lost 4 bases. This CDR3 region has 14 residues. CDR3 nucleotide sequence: TGTGCCAGCAGCATCGGACAGGAGAATCAGCCCCAGCATTTT. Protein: CASSIGQENQPQHF.

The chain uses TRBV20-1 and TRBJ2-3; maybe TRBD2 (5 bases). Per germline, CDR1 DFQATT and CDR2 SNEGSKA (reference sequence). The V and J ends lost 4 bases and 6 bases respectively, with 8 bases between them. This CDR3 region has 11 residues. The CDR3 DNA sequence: TGCAGTGCTATAGCGAGGGATACGCAGTATTTT. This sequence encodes CSAIARDTQYF.

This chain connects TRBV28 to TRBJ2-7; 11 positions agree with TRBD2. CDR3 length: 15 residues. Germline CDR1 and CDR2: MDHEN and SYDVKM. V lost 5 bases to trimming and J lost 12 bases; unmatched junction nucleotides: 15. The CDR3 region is CASSLPTSGVPGLYF. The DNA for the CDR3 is TGTGCCAGCAGTCTCCCGACTAGCGGGGTGCCTGGGCTGTACTTC.

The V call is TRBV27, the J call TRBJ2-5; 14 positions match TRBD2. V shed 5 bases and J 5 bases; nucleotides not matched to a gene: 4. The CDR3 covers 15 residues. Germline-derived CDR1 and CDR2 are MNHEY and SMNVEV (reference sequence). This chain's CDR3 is CASSPRTSGRETQYF. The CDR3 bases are TGTGCCAGCAGTCCGAGGACTAGCGGGAGGGAGACCCAGTACTTC.

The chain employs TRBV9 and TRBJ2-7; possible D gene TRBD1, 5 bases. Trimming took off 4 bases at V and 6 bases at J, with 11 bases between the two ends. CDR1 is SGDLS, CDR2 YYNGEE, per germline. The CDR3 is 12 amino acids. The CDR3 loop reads CASSYDSAEQYF. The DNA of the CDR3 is TGTGCCAGCAGCTACGACAGCGCCGAGCAGTACTTC.

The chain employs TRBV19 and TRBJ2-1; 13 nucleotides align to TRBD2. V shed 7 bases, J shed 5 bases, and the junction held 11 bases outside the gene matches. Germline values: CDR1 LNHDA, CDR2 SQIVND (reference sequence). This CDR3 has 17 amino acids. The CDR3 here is CASNIGLAGVKDNEQFF. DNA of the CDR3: TGTGCCAGTAACATCGGACTAGCGGGAGTGAAGGACAATGAGCAGTTCTTC. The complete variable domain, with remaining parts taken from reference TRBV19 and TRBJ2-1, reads DGGITQSPKYLFRKEGQNVTLSCEQNLNHDAMYWYRQDPGQGLRLIYYSQIVNDFQKGDIAEGYSVSREKKESFPLTVTSAQKNPTAFYLCASNIGLAGVKDNEQFFGPGTRLTVL.

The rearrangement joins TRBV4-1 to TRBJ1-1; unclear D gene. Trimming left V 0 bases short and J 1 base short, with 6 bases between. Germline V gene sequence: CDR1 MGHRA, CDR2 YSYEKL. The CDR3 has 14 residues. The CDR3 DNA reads TGCGCCAGCAGCCAAGATACCGGGAACACTGAAGCTTTCTTT. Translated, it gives CASSQDTGNTEAFF.

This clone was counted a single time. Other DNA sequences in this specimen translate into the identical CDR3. CDR3 region: CASSLSEPYEQYF. CDR3 nucleotide sequence: TGTGCCAGCAGTTTATCCGAGCCCTACGAGCAGTACTTC. The genes are TRBV27 and TRBJ2-7; D remains unclear. Trimming stripped 0 bases from V and 2 bases from J, with 5 bases between. CDR1 is MNHEY and CDR2 is SMNVEV in the germline V gene (reference sequence). The CDR3 consists of 13 residues.

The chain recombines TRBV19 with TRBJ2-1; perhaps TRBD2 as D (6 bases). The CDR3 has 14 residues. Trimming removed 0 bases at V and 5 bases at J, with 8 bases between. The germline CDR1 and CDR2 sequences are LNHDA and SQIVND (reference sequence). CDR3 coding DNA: TGTGCCAGTAGTATAGACGGAGGGAACAATGAGCAGTTCTTC. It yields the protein CASSIDGGNNEQFF.